This T cell receptor beta chain was obtained from a study of blood T cell repertoires in COVID-19. Study processing details: Reference gene primer amplification gave estimated nucleated cell counts. Here immunoSEQ multiplex PCR was the method, and the copy in TCRdb shows in-frame clones only, minus some. D and trimming were read from the DNA, whereas the V and J calls and clone size are those reported in that table. In the table there are over 200,000 clones, about nine tenths of which are singletons. CDR1 and CDR2 from the germline V gene are MGHRA and YSYEKL. V gave up 1 base and J gave up 2 bases, with 11 bases separating them. The CDR3 spans 15 residues.

The receptor was isolated from a man aged 60-69 years who had recovered from COVID-19. The V call is TRBV4-1, the J call TRBJ1-2, with unresolved D. The sample taken for sequencing was peripheral blood. CDR3 sequence: CASSQGQALNYGYTF. CDR3 nucleotide sequence: TGCGCCAGCAGCCAAGGGCAGGCCCTAAACTATGGCTACACCTTC.